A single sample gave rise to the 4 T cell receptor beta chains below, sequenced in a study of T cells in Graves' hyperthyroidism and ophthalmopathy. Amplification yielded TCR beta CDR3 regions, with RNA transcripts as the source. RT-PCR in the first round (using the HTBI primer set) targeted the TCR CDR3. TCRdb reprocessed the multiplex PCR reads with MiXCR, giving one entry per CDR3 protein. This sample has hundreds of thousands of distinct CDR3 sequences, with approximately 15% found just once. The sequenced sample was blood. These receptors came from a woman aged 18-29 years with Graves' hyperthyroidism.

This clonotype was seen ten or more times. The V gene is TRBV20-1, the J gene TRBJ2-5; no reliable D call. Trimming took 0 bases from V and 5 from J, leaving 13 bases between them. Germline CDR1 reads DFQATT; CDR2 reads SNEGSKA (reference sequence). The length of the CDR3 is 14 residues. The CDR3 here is CSARDIRIGETQYF. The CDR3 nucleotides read TGCAGTGCTAGAGATATCAGGATTGGGGAGACCCAGTACTTC.

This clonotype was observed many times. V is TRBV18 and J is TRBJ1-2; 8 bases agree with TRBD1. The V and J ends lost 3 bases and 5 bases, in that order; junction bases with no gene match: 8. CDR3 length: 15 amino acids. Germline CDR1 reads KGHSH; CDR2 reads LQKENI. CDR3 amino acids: CASSPFPQGGYGYTF. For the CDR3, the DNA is TGTGCCAGCTCACCCTTCCCACAGGGGGGATATGGCTACACCTTC. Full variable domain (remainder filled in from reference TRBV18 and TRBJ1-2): NAGVMQNPRHLVRRRGQEARLRCSPMKGHSHVYWYRQLPEEGLKFMVYLQKENIIDESGMPKERFSAEFPKEGPSILRIQQVVRGDSAAYFCASSPFPQGGYGYTFGSGTRLTVV.

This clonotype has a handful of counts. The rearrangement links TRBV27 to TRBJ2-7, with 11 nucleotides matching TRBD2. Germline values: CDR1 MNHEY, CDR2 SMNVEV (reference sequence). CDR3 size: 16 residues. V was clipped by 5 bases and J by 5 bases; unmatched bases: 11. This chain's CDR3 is CASSPPLGSGRDEQYF. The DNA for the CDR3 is TGTGCCAGCAGTCCCCCCTTGGGTAGCGGGAGGGACGAGCAGTACTTC.

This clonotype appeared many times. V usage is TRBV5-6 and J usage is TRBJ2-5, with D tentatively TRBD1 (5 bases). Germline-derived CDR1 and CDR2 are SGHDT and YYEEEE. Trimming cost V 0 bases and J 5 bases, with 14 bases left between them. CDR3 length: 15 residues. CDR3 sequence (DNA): TGTGCCAGCAGCTTGGGGAACAGGAAAGAGGAGACCCAGTACTTC. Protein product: CASSLGNRKEETQYF.